The 21 T cell receptor beta chains in this list originate from one sample, sequenced in a study of blood T cell repertoires in COVID-19. Data came from immunoSEQ multiplex PCR; TCRdb stores just in-frame clones and leaves some out. The table records around 300,000 clones, about 87% of them present only once. The sample taken for sequencing was PBMCs or T cells enriched from blood (not recorded which). These receptors all stem from a woman aged 45-65 years who had recovered from COVID-19.

V gene TRBV4-3 combines with J gene TRBJ2-3; no definite D call. CDR1 is LGHNA and CDR2 is YSLEER in the germline V gene. The CDR3 extends over 15 amino acids. V dropped 1 base and J dropped 1 base, with 9 bases sitting between them. The CDR3 loop reads CASSQGGGRTDTQYF. CDR3 sequence (DNA): TGCGCCAGCAGCCAAGGTGGCGGTCGCACAGATACGCAGTATTTT.

The chain is built from TRBV7-9 and TRBJ1-1; unclear D gene. This CDR3 is 14 amino acids long. With 3 bases removed from V and 0 bases from J, the gap between germline ends came to 8 bases. Looked up from germline, CDR1 is SEHNR and CDR2 is FQNEAQ (reference sequence). For the CDR3, the DNA is TGTGCCAGCAGCTTCGGGATGGTGAACACTGAAGCTTTCTTT. Translating gives CASSFGMVNTEAFF.

The chain links TRBV6-5 to TRBJ2-2; TRBD2 is a possible D gene (6 bases). The length of the CDR3 is 14 residues. In germline, CDR1 is MNHEY, CDR2 SVGAGI. Trimming removed 7 bases at V and 4 bases at J, with 13 bases between. The CDR3 loop reads CASTVRGGTGELFF. CDR3 nucleotide sequence: TGTGCCAGCACGGTTCGGGGAGGCACCGGGGAGCTGTTTTTT.

This clone occurred once. The V call is TRBV27, the J call TRBJ1-6; D possibly corresponds to TRBD1 (5 bases). CDR1 is MNHEY and CDR2 is SMNVEV in the germline V gene (reference sequence). The CDR3 sequence is 14 residues long. Trimming took 3 bases from V and 6 from J, leaving 9 bases between them. CDR3 bases: TGTGCCAGCAGTTTCTTAGGGGCTAATTCACCCCTCCACTTT. Its protein is CASSFLGANSPLHF.

V and J are TRBV13 and TRBJ1-1; D remains unclear. Trimming shortened V by 4 bases and J by 1 base, and 7 bases separated the two germline ends. This CDR3 contains 13 residues. Per the germline V gene, CDR1 is PRHDT and CDR2 is FYEKMQ (reference sequence). CDR3 DNA: TGTGCCAGCAGCTCAACAGAGAACACTGAAGCTTTCTTT. This codes for CASSSTENTEAFF.

V gene TRBV30 combines with J gene TRBJ2-7; tentatively, D is TRBD2 (5 bases). Trimming removed 5 bases from V and 3 bases from J, with 14 bases in between. The CDR3 spans 13 residues. Germline V gene lookup returns CDR1 GTSNPN and CDR2 SVGIG (reference sequence). CDR3 region: CAWGGLAIYEQYF. The CDR3 DNA reads TGTGCCTGGGGAGGACTTGCGATCTACGAGCAGTACTTC. The full variable domain, its missing parts supplied by reference TRBV30 and TRBJ2-7, is SQTIHQWPATLVQPVGSPLSLECTVEGTSNPNLYWYRQAAGRGLQLLFYSVGIGQISSEVPQNLSASRPQDRQFILSSKKLLLSDSGFYLCAWGGLAIYEQYFGPGTRLTVT.

The chain has TRBV24-1 and TRBJ2-1; 7 nucleotides align to TRBD2. Germline CDR1 is KGHDR and CDR2 is SFDVKD. This CDR3 is 15 amino acids long. V lost 0 bases and J lost 3; bases outside the gene matches: 1. CDR3 DNA sequence: TGTGCCACCAGTGATTTGAGCGGGAACTACAATGAGCAGTTCTTC. Protein: CATSDLSGNYNEQFF.

This sequence joins TRBV3-1 (or the pseudogene TRBV3-2) and TRBJ1-1; TRBD1 is a possible D gene (6 bases). Germline loops: CDR1 LGHDT, CDR2 YNNKEL (reference sequence). With 3 bases removed from V and 6 bases from J, the gap between germline ends came to 14 bases. This CDR3 region has 14 residues. The CDR3 region is CASSHRDTVSEAFF. CDR3 coding DNA: TGTGCCAGCAGCCATCGGGACACGGTCTCTGAAGCTTTCTTT.

V gene TRBV27 combines with J gene TRBJ2-7, with 11 bases aligning to TRBD1. V gave up 7 bases and J gave up 4 bases; unmatched junction bases: 6. Germline assignment: CDR1 MNHEY and CDR2 SMNVEV (reference sequence). The CDR3 has 14 residues. The CDR3 sequence: CASKPGQGGYEQYF. CDR3 nucleotides: TGTGCCAGCAAACCGGGACAGGGGGGATACGAGCAGTACTTC.

The chain links TRBV7-2 to TRBJ2-1; D unresolved. CDR1 is SGHTA, CDR2 FQGNSA, per germline. Trimming pared 5 bases from V and 5 bases from J, leaving 7 bases between. CDR3 length equals 12 residues. The CDR3 here is CASSVRNNEQFF. CDR3 sequence (DNA): TGTGCCAGCAGCGTCAGAAACAATGAGCAGTTCTTC.

The chain uses TRBV13 and TRBJ1-1; 12 nucleotides line up with TRBD1. CDR1 PRHDT and CDR2 FYEKMQ come from the germline V gene (reference sequence). The CDR3 length is 18 residues. J lost 0 bases, V lost 6 bases, and 11 bases had no gene match. The CDR3 nucleotides read TGTGCCAGCAGGGACGGGACAGGGGGCTTCGATATGAACACTGAAGCTTTCTTT. Amino acids: CASRDGTGGFDMNTEAFF. Full variable domain (missing parts from reference TRBV13 and TRBJ1-1): AAGVIQSPRHLIKEKRETATLKCYPIPRHDTVYWYQQGPGQDPQFLISFYEKMQSDKGSIPDRFSAQQFSDYHSELNMSSLELGDSALYFCASRDGTGGFDMNTEAFFGQGTRLTVV.

In its sample, this clone was seen once. V is TRBV19 and J is TRBJ1-4, with TRBD1 matching 7 bases. Germline CDR1 reads LNHDA; CDR2 reads SQIVND (reference sequence). V dropped 4 bases and J dropped 3; count of bases not matched to a gene: 8. The CDR3 is 16 residues long. CDR3 residues: CASSKGQISANEKLFF. Written as DNA, the CDR3 is TGTGCCAGTAGTAAGGGACAGATCTCAGCTAATGAAAAACTGTTTTTT. Drawing the rest from reference TRBV19 and TRBJ1-4, the complete variable domain is DGGITQSPKYLFRKEGQNVTLSCEQNLNHDAMYWYRQDPGQGLRLIYYSQIVNDFQKGDIAEGYSVSREKKESFPLTVTSAQKNPTAFYLCASSKGQISANEKLFFGSGTQLSVL.

This chain links TRBV5-1 with TRBJ2-1, with TRBD2 matching over 13 bases. The ends lost 1 base at V and 6 bases at J; junction bases unmatched: 7. The CDR3 consists of 17 residues. Germline CDR1 SGHRS, CDR2 YFSETQ. The CDR3, as DNA: TGCGCCAGCAGCTTGAATGGGGGGACTAGCGGGACCAATGAGCAGTTCTTC. Translated, it gives CASSLNGGTSGTNEQFF. Full variable domain (remainder filled in from reference TRBV5-1 and TRBJ2-1): KAGVTQTPRYLIKTRGQQVTLSCSPISGHRSVSWYQQTPGQGLQFLFEYFSETQRNKGNFPGRFSGRQFSNSRSEMNVSTLELGDSALYLCASSLNGGTSGTNEQFFGPGTRLTVL.

The chain uses TRBV4-1 and TRBJ1-1; possible D gene TRBD1, 6 bases. CDR3 size: 17 residues. V was pared by 4 bases and J by 0 bases, with 18 bases between. Germline V gene data show CDR1 as MGHRA and CDR2 as YSYEKL. In DNA, the CDR3 is TGCGCCAGCAGCCCGAGGGCATCAGGGGCCCTGAACACTGAAGCTTTCTTT. This sequence encodes CASSPRASGALNTEAFF.

The V and J genes are TRBV11-2 and TRBJ2-7; possible D gene TRBD1, 5 bases. The length of the CDR3 is 15 residues. The germline V gene encodes CDR1 SGHAT and CDR2 FQNNGV. V lost 4 bases and J 5 bases, leaving 18 bases between the germline ends. For the CDR3, the DNA is TGTGCCAGCAGCTCATCGGATAGGGGCGATCACGAGCAGTACTTC. Its protein product is CASSSSDRGDHEQYF.

CDR3 DNA sequence: TGTGCCAGCAGTCCCGCGGGACTAGCTTTCCACGAGCAGTACTTC. Translation: CASSPAGLAFHEQYF. This chain uses TRBV27 with TRBJ2-7, with TRBD2 identical over 9 bases. Per germline, CDR1 MNHEY and CDR2 SMNVEV (reference sequence). The V and J ends lost 5 bases and 5 bases, in that order; junction bases with no gene match: 10. This CDR3 contains 15 residues.

The genes are TRBV5-6 and TRBJ2-7; 9 bases are shared with TRBD2. The trim removed 4 bases at V and 2 bases at J, leaving 7 bases unmatched. The CDR3 has 15 amino acids. Germline loops: CDR1 SGHDT, CDR2 YYEEEE. CDR3 region: CASSPRTSAPYEQYF. The CDR3 bases are TGTGCCAGCAGCCCTAGGACTAGCGCTCCCTACGAGCAGTACTTC.

This chain uses TRBV30 with TRBJ1-5, with TRBD1 identical over 7 bases. J gave up 2 bases and V 4 bases, and 5 bases lay outside the gene matches. Germline V gives CDR1 GTSNPN, CDR2 SVGIG (reference sequence). The CDR3 spans 14 residues. The CDR3 DNA reads as TGTGCCTGGAAGGGGACAGCGGGCAATCAGCCCCAGCATTTT. Its translation is CAWKGTAGNQPQHF.

The chain carries TRBV7-2 and TRBJ1-4; D gene ambiguous. V shed 2 bases and J shed 0 bases, with 7 bases lying between them. Germline V gene data show CDR1 as SGHTA and CDR2 as FQGNSA. The CDR3 is 15 residues long. The CDR3 sequence is CASSLTGTTNEKLFF. The CDR3 nucleotides read TGTGCCAGCAGCTTAACCGGGACAACTAATGAAAAACTGTTTTTT.

V gene TRBV29-1 combines with J gene TRBJ2-7, with TRBD1 matching over 8 bases. This CDR3 comprises 12 residues. The ends lost 4 bases at V and 3 bases at J; junction bases unmatched: 2. The germline CDR1 and CDR2 sequences are SQVTM and ANQGSEA. The CDR3: CSVAGTGYEQYF. DNA for the CDR3: TGCAGCGTTGCTGGGACAGGCTACGAGCAGTACTTC.

The chain is built from TRBV19 and TRBJ1-2; D is undetermined. V was trimmed by 8 bases and J by 2 bases, leaving 6 bases between them. Germline CDR1 LNHDA, CDR2 SQIVND (reference sequence). The CDR3 consists of 11 residues. The CDR3: CASGLNYGYTF. DNA of the CDR3: TGTGCCAGTGGGCTAAACTATGGCTACACCTTC.